This paragraph covers one T cell receptor (beta chain) sequence. The entry originates in a study of response to subunit inactivated influenza vaccine. Trimming removed 8 bases from V and 6 bases from J; junction bases left unmatched: 8. The V gene's germline CDR1 is SQVTM and CDR2 ANQGSEA. The CDR3 spans 13 residues. TCRdb used MiXCR to reprocess the RT-PCR reads, holding one entry per CDR3 protein. The sample shows 700,000 to 800,000 distinct CDR3 sequences, less than 20% of them seen only once. This specimen was PBMCs from blood, taken around 5 days after vaccination. This sequence originates from a man in his fifties or sixties who received an inactivated influenza vaccine. This chain uses TRBV29-1 with TRBJ2-5, with TRBD2 identical over 11 bases. CDR3 sequence (DNA): TGCAGCTTCTTAGCGGGGGGGCCGCAGACCCAGTACTTC. Protein: CSFLAGGPQTQYF.